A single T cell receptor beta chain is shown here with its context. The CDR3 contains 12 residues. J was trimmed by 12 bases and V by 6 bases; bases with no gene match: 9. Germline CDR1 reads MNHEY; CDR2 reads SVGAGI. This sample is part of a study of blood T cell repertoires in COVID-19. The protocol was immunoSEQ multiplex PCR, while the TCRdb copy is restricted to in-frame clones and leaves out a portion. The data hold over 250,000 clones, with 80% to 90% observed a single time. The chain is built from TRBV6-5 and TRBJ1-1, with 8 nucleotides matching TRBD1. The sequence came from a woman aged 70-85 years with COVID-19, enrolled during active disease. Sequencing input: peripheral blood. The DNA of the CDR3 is TGTGCCAGCAGGAAAGGACAGGGTGTAACTTTCTTT. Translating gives CASRKGQGVTFF.